This T cell receptor (beta chain) was recovered during a study of cytomegalovirus exposure and HLA in healthy donors. Turning to the study itself: Earlier sequencing of about 179 million T cells yielded approximately 100 million unique TCR beta sequences. Early release data held about 85 million unique TCRs from HLA-typed donors. General study points: Further analysis was carried out later, and it showed several of the most significant clusters appearing linked to common viral pathogens. Later work found most CMV-associated TCR beta chains apparently HLA-restricted.

J lost 0 bases, V lost 0 bases, and 6 bases had no gene match. The CDR3 consists of 20 residues. CDR1 is MNHNS, CDR2 SASEGT, per germline. The PCR was carried out with 60 Vbeta primers and 13 Jbeta primers. Using immunoSEQ multiplex PCR, the repertoire was profiled, and TCRdb retains in-frame clones only, with some absent. The sample shows around 220,000 clones, around 83% of them seen only once. On this clone itself: What it binds is not known.

The source material was PBMCs. This clonotype was obtained from a girl aged 10-17 years in good health and CMV-seronegative. The chain carries TRBV6-1 and TRBJ2-4, with 15 bases fitting TRBD2. CDR3 in amino acids: CASSEARTSGGGLAKNIQYF. CDR3 sequence (DNA): TGTGCCAGCAGTGAAGCACGGACTAGCGGGGGGGGACTAGCCAAAAACATTCAGTACTTC.